The clone carrying this T cell receptor beta chain has a count of ten or more. Its matching antigen is unknown. TCRdb reprocessed the 5' RACE reads with MiXCR, giving one entry per CDR3 protein. This table holds 200,000 to 300,000 distinct CDR3 sequences, about 3.9% found once. The entry originates in a study of T cells after yellow fever vaccination. Looking at the study overall: Libraries from low-cell-number fractions were prepared with the SMART-Seq v4 Ultra Low Input RNA kit. The study, taken as a whole, reports: Abundant clonotypes (contaminants from the bulk population) could be present in FACS-sorted repertoires. Of the clonotypes, a small share occurred in both CD4 and CD8 compartments. Post-booster samples contained most primary-vaccination clones (roughly 96% CD4, around 89% CD8).

CDR3 size: 14 residues. Germline V gives CDR1 SGHAT, CDR2 FQNNGV. Trimming took off 3 bases at V and 2 bases at J, with 7 bases between the two ends. The receptor's source is a man between 18 and 29 years old who received the YFV17D yellow fever vaccine. The chain carries TRBV11-2 and TRBJ1-4; D might be TRBD1 (5 bases). The material sequenced was PBMCs, taken 15 days after the yellow fever booster vaccination. CDR3 region: CASSLGLTNEKLFF. CDR3 nucleotide sequence: TGTGCCAGCAGCTTGGGACTTACTAATGAAAAACTGTTTTTT.